The 8 T cell receptor beta chains listed next were all sequenced from one sample in a study of metastatic and nonmetastatic thyroid tumors (TCRdb year 2020). Before undergoing thyroid surgery, none of the patients had been given any kind of treatment. Receptor amplification or capture employed PCR. Instrument used: Illumina HiSeq 4000. TCRdb cleaned the public reads at Q25 with fastp, built clones with MiXCR and kept in-frame beta chains. The sample has around 34,000 clones on record, about 16% of them singletons. The ten largest clones add up to around 3.7% of the sample. Specimen: blood. These TCRs come from a female donor with papillary thyroid cancer or a benign thyroid nodule (not recorded which). Some clones in this sample may be carry-over from other donors' samples.

This clone was detected many times. The chain employs TRBV19 and TRBJ2-1; D unclear. Germline V gene sequence: CDR1 LNHDA, CDR2 SQIVND (reference sequence). V dropped 2 bases and J dropped 0 bases, with 11 bases sitting between them. The CDR3 loop spans 16 amino acids. The CDR3 coding sequence is TGTGCCAGTAGTATAATAACCGGAAGCTCCTACAATGAGCAGTTCTTC. Residues: CASSIITGSSYNEQFF.

This clone came up many times. The genes are TRBV28 and TRBJ2-7; TRBD1 matches 9 bases. Germline assignment: CDR1 MDHEN and CDR2 SYDVKM. The CDR3 contains 16 residues. V dropped 0 bases and J dropped 4; count of bases not matched to a gene: 7. CDR3 sequence reads: CASSLWIGTGSYEQYF. The CDR3 DNA follows: TGTGCCAGCAGTTTATGGATCGGGACAGGGTCTTACGAGCAGTACTTC.

A note on this clone: One end of the junction fails to match germline, which may point to a read error. The CDR3, as DNA: TGTGCCAGCAGCTCGGGGACACTCTCCTACGATCAGTACTTC. It is translated as CASSSGTLSYDQYF. V is TRBV11-3 and J is TRBJ2-7, with a tentative D call TRBD1 (6 bases). The CDR3 is 14 amino acids. CDR1 SGHNT and CDR2 YENEEA come from the germline V gene.

The sample holds many counts of this clone. The genes are TRBV12-3 or TRBV12-4 and TRBJ2-7, with D maybe TRBD1 (7 bases). This CDR3 is 15 amino acids long. Trimming cost V 7 bases and J 6 bases, with 22 bases left between them. DNA for the CDR3: TGTGCCAGCAATAGAAGGGGGCGGGATAGGACCGAGCAGTACTTC. It translates to CASNRRGRDRTEQYF.

This clone has ten or more counts. This chain connects TRBV28 to TRBJ2-7, with 12 bases matching TRBD2. Per germline, CDR1 MDHEN and CDR2 SYDVKM. V shed 1 base and J 5 bases; nucleotides not matched to a gene: 3. This CDR3 is built from 15 residues. The CDR3 loop is CASSLLLAGGDEQYF. The CDR3 DNA reads as TGTGCCAGCAGTTTATTACTAGCGGGAGGTGACGAGCAGTACTTC.

Worth noting for this clone: The same CDR3 also results from other DNA sequences found in this sample. The chain carries TRBV20-1 and TRBJ2-1, with D uncertain. The CDR3 extends over 13 amino acids. CDR1 and CDR2 from the germline V gene are DFQATT and SNEGSKA (reference sequence). The germline V and J ends were trimmed by 8 bases and 6 bases, with 17 bases remaining between them. In DNA form, the CDR3 reads TGCAGTTTCTCTACCGGTAGGGCCAATGAGCAGTTCTTC. Protein: CSFSTGRANEQFF.

This clone was seen only a few times. The DNA for the CDR3 is TGTGCCACCAGTGAGCCCCTAGGGGAGCTGTTTTTT. Translated, it gives CATSEPLGELFF. V and J are TRBV24-1 and TRBJ2-2; D is ambiguous. Looked up from germline, CDR1 is KGHDR and CDR2 is SFDVKD. The CDR3 is 12 amino acids. The ends were cut back, 4 bases at V and 8 bases at J, with 7 bases in the middle.

This clone has ten or more counts. This chain links TRBV28 with TRBJ1-1; D may be TRBD1 (6 bases). V lost 4 bases, J lost 0 bases, and 12 bases lay in between. Germline V gene lookup returns CDR1 MDHEN and CDR2 SYDVKM. CDR3 length: 15 amino acids. The CDR3 nucleotides are TGTGCCAGCAGTTCAGGGGACTTCATGAACACTGAAGCTTTCTTT. Translating gives CASSSGDFMNTEAFF.